This is a list of T cell receptor beta chains from one sample in a study of blood T cell repertoires in COVID-19. This table comes from immunoSEQ multiplex PCR, and its TCRdb copy is limited to in-frame clones, with some not included. In the table there are about 200,000 clones, about 95% of which are singletons. The source material was peripheral blood. These receptors were taken from a man aged 25 to 40 with COVID-19, enrolled during active disease. Each CDR3 is given with its conserved first and last residue. Clone size is stated in some rows and not others, as once, few, many or a class when expanded.

clone_size	v_call	j_call	cdr3_aa
NA	TRBV5-5	TRBJ1-2	CASSHPTGNYGYTF
NA	TRBV2	TRBJ1-5	CASSPGVQPQHF
once	TRBV3-1/TRBV3-2	TRBJ1-2	CASNREGRYGYTF
NA	TRBV5-1	TRBJ1-2	CASSPTGLYGYTF
NA	TRBV4-1	TRBJ1-1	CASSQGGDMRTEAFF
NA	TRBV5-4	TRBJ2-5	CASTPTGFQETQYF
once	TRBV4-1	TRBJ2-7	CASSQVGTGDYEQYF
NA	TRBV30	TRBJ1-3	CAWARGGNTIYF
NA	TRBV6-5	TRBJ1-2	CASGSGQGDGYTF
NA	TRBV5-6	TRBJ2-7	CASRLSGGSYEQYF
NA	TRBV4-2	TRBJ2-2	CASSRRGLADTGELFF
NA	TRBV3-1/TRBV3-2	TRBJ1-5	CASSQHPEGATPPQHF
NA	TRBV6-2/TRBV6-3	TRBJ2-4	CASSFEPGERPKNIQYF
NA	TRBV6-5	TRBJ1-2	CASSYSTGQGSHGYTF
NA	TRBV24-1	TRBJ2-1	CATSDSAGLENEQFF
NA	TRBV7-3	TRBJ1-1	CASSSGQGFTEAFF
NA	TRBV4-1	TRBJ1-5	CASSQDPLGGPQHF
NA	TRBV6-6	TRBJ1-1	CASSPGQGMNTEAFF
NA	TRBV18	TRBJ2-2	CASSAQRHANTGELFF
NA	TRBV6-5	TRBJ1-5	CASSSRQGNQPQHF
NA	TRBV3-1/TRBV3-2	TRBJ2-3	CASSVQADTQYF
NA	TRBV18	TRBJ2-7	CASSPTGGEREQYF
NA	TRBV27	TRBJ1-6	CASTLSVGQGNSPLHF
NA	TRBV3-1/TRBV3-2	TRBJ2-3	CASSQDWASKDTQYF
NA	TRBV6-4	TRBJ2-1	CASSDAGDNEQFF
NA	TRBV19	TRBJ1-5	CASSLRDRVGNNQPQHF
NA	TRBV6-2/TRBV6-3	TRBJ2-3	CASSYSDQTLGADTQYF
NA	TRBV2	TRBJ1-5	CASSVTGGNQPQHF